The clone carrying this T cell receptor beta chain showed up many times. The data are from a study of molecular identifiers for immune sequencing clone quantification. Previously described methods and listed TCR primers produced bulk TCR libraries. In TCRdb, the PCR reads were re-called with MiXCR into one record per CDR3 protein. Among approximately 590,000 distinct CDR3 sequences listed, around 25% were seen once. The V gene's germline CDR1 is SGHKS and CDR2 YYEKEE (reference sequence). Trimming removed 4 bases from V and 1 base from J; junction bases left unmatched: 7. The CDR3 contains 16 residues. Sorted cells numbering about 20,000 to 1,100,000, with 10%, 30% or 50% RNA, yielded the naive CD8 libraries. Naive CD8 T cells were sorted as CD8+CD4-CCR7+CD45RA+.

This sequence joins TRBV5-5 and TRBJ2-2; 7 nucleotides agree with TRBD1. The specimen was naive CD8+ T cells from blood, with Jurkat cell RNA spiked in. Subset denoted: FACS-sorted CD8+CD4-CCR7+CD45RA+ naive T cells. The clonotype was recovered from a human donor in good health. Some libraries in this study had Jurkat cell RNA spiked in. The CDR3 DNA follows: TGTGCCAGCAGCCAAGGGACAGTGATGAACACCGGGGAGCTGTTTTTT. This translates into CASSQGTVMNTGELFF.